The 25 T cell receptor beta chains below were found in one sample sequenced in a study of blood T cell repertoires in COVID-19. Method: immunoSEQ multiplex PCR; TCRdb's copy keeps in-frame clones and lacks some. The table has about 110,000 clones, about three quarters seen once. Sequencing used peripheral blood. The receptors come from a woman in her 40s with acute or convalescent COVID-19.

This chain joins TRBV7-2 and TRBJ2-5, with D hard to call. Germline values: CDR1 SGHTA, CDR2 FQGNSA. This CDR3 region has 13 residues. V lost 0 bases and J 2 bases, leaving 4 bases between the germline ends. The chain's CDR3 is CASSLAVQETQYF. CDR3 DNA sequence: TGTGCCAGCAGCTTAGCTGTACAAGAGACCCAGTACTTC.

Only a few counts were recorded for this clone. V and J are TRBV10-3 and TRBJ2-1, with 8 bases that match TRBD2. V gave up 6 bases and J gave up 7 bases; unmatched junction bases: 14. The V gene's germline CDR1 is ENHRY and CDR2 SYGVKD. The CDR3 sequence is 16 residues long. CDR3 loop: CAISHTPGGAGNEQFF. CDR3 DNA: TGTGCCATCAGCCATACCCCGGGGGGGGCCGGGAATGAGCAGTTCTTC.

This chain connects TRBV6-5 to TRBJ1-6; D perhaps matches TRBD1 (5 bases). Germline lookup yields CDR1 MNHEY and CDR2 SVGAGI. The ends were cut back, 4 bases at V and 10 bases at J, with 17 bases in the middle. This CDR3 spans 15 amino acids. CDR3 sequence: CASSFVQGQRSPLHF. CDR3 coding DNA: TGTGCCAGCAGTTTCGTTCAGGGTCAACGGTCACCCCTCCACTTT.

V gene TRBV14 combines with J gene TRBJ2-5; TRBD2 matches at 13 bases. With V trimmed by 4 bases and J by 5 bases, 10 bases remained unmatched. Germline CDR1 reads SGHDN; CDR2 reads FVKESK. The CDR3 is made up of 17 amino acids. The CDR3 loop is CASSRGLAGAYSETQYF. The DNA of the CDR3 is TGTGCCAGCAGCCGCGGACTAGCGGGGGCTTATTCGGAGACCCAGTACTTC.

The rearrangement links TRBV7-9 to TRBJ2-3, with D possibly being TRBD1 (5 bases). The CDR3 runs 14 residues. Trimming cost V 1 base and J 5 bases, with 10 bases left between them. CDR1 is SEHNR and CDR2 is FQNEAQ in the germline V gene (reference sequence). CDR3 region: CASSLEPGQDTQYF. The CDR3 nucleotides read TGTGCCAGCAGCTTAGAGCCAGGGCAAGATACGCAGTATTTT.

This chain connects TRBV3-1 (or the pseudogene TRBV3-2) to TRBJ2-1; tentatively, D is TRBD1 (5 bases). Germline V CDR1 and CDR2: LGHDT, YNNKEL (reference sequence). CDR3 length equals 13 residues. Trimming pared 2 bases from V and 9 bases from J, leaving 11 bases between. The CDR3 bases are TGTGCCAGCAGCCAAAGGGGCCGTCCTGAGCAGTTCTTC. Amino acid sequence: CASSQRGRPEQFF.

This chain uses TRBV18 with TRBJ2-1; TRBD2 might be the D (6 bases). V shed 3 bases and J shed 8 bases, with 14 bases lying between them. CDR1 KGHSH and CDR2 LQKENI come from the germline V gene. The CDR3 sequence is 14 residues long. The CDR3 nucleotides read TGTGCCAGCTCACCCGACGGGCGGGGTTATGAGCAGTTCTTC. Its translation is CASSPDGRGYEQFF.

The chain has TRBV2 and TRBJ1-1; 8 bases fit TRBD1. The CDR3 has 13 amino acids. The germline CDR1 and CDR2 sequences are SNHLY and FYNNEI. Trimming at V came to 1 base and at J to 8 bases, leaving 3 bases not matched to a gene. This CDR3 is CASSEVWDREAFF. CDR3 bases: TGTGCCAGCAGTGAAGTGTGGGACAGGGAAGCTTTCTTT.

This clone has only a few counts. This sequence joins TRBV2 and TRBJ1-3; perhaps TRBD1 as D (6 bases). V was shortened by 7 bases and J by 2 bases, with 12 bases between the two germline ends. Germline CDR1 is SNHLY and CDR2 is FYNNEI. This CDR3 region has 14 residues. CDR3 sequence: CASTWTEPGNTIYF. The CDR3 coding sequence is TGTGCCAGCACCTGGACAGAGCCTGGAAACACCATATATTTT. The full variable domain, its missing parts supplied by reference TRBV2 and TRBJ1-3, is EPEVTQTPSHQVTQMGQEVILRCVPISNHLYFYWYRQILGQKVEFLVSFYNNEISEKSEIFDDQFSVERPDGSNFTLKIRSTKLEDSAMYFCASTWTEPGNTIYFGEGSWLTVV.

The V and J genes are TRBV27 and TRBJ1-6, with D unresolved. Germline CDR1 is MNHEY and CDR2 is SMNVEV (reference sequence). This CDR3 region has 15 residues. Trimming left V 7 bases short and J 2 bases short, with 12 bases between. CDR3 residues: CASKEGGTYNSPLHF. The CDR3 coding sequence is TGTGCCAGCAAAGAGGGAGGGACCTATAATTCACCCCTCCACTTT.

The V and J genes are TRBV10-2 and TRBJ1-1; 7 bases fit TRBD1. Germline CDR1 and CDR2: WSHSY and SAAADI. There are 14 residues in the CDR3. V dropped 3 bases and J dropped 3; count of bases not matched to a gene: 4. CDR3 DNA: TGCGCCAGCAGTGAAACAGGGGCGTACACTGAAGCTTTCTTT. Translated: CASSETGAYTEAFF.

The CDR3 is CASSLRGTSGYNEQFF. The CDR3 nucleotides read TGTGCCAGCAGCCTTAGGGGGACTAGCGGTTACAATGAGCAGTTCTTC. V usage is TRBV9 and J usage is TRBJ2-1; TRBD2 matches at 11 bases. With V trimmed by 4 bases and J by 4 bases, 7 bases remained unmatched. The germline V gene encodes CDR1 SGDLS and CDR2 YYNGEE. This CDR3 region has 16 residues.

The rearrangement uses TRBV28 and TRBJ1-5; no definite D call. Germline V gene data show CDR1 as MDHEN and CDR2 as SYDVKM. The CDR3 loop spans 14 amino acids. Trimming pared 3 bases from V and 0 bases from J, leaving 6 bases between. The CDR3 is CASSFLISNQPQHF. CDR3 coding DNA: TGTGCCAGCAGTTTCCTAATTAGCAATCAGCCCCAGCATTTT.

Here the CDR3 DNA reads TGTGCCACCAGTGAGGGACAGGGTCCCACTGGAGGCTACACCTTC. Its translation: CATSEGQGPTGGYTF. J is TRBJ1-2 and V is TRBV24-1; 9 positions match TRBD1. There are 15 residues in the CDR3. CDR1 is KGHDR and CDR2 is SFDVKD in the germline V gene. The V segment lost 4 bases and the J segment 8 bases; nucleotides outside the gene matches: 10.

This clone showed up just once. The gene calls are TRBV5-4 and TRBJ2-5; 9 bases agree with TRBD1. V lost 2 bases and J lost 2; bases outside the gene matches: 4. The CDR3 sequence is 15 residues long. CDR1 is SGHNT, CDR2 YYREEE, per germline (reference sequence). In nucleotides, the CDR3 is TGTGCCAGCAGCTTACCCGGGACAGGGCAAGAGACCCAGTACTTC. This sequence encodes CASSLPGTGQETQYF.

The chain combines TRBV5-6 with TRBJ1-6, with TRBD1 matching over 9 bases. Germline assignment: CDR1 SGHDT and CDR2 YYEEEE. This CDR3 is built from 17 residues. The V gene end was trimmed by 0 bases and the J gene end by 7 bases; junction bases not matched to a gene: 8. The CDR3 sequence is CASSLVAGTGQNSPLHF. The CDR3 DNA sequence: TGTGCCAGCAGCTTGGTAGCGGGGACAGGGCAGAATTCACCCCTCCACTTT.

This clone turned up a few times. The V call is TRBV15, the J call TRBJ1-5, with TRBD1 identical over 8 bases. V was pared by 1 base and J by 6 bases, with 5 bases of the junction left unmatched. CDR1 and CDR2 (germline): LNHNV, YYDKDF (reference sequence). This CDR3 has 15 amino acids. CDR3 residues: CATSRVGQGGQPQHF. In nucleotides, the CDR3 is TGTGCCACCAGCAGAGTAGGACAGGGCGGTCAGCCCCAGCATTTT.

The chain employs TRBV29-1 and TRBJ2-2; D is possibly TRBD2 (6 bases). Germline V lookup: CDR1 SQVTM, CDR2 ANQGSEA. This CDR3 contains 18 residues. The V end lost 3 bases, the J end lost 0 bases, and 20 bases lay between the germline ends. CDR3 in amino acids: CSVEYRGLEGPNTGELFF. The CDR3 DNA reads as TGCAGCGTTGAGTATAGAGGTCTGGAGGGGCCGAACACCGGGGAGCTGTTTTTT.

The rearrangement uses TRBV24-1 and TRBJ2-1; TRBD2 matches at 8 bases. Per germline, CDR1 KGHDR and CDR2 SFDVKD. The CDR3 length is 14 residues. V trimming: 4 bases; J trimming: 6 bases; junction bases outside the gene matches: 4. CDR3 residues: CATSERGVSNEQFF. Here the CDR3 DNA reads TGTGCCACCAGTGAGCGGGGGGTATCCAATGAGCAGTTCTTC.

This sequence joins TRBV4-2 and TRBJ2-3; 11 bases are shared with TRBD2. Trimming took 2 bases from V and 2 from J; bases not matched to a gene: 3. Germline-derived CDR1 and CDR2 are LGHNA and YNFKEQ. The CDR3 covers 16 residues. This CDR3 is CASSQLTSGDTDTQYF. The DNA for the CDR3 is TGTGCCAGCAGCCAATTGACTAGCGGGGACACAGATACGCAGTATTTT.

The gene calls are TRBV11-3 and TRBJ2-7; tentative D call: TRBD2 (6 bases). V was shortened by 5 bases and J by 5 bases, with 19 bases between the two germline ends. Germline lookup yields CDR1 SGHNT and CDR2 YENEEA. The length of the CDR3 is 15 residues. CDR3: CASSPGGSRKDEQYF. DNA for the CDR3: TGTGCCAGCAGCCCCGGGGGTAGTCGGAAGGACGAGCAGTACTTC.

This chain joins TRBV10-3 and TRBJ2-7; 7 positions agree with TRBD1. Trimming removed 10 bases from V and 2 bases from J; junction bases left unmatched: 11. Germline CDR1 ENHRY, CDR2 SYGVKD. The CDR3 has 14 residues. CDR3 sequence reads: CATMRGQGTYEQYF. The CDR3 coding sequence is TGTGCCACCATGAGGGGGCAGGGAACCTACGAGCAGTACTTC.

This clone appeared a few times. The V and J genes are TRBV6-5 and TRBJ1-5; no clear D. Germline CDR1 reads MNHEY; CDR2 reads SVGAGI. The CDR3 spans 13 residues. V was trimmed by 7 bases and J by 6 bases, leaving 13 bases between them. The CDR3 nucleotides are TGTGCCAGCACCTTGGGGAGCGGTCAGCCCCAGCATTTT. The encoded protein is CASTLGSGQPQHF.

In nucleotides, the CDR3 is TGTGCCAGCAGTTCCTGGGGCGTTGAGCAGTACTTC. Its protein product is CASSSWGVEQYF. The genes are TRBV6-2 or TRBV6-3 and TRBJ2-7; perhaps TRBD1 as D (5 bases). Trimming took off 4 bases at V and 7 bases at J, with 11 bases between the two ends. CDR1 and CDR2 from the germline V gene are MNHEY and SVGEGT. This CDR3 is built from 12 residues.

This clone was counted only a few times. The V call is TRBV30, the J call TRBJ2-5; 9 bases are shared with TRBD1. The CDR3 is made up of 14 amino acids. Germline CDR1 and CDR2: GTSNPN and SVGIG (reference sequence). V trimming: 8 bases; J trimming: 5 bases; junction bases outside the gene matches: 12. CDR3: CAGYTQGASETQYF. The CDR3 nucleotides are TGTGCCGGGTATACACAGGGGGCTTCGGAGACCCAGTACTTC.